These 5 T cell receptor beta chains were sequenced from one sample in a study of blood T cell repertoires in COVID-19 (TCRdb year 2020). To prepare the library, the immunoSEQ multiplex PCR assay was applied. Here the immuneACCESS table is served through TCRdb, limited to in-frame sequences with V and J called. Missing clones are a known gap in these copies; in checked studies unresolved V genes cover under half, and the rest lacks a known reason. Recorded for this sample are some 300,000 clones; approximately 89% of them occurred a single time. The ten biggest clones cover 1.5% to 2% of the sample. Sequencing input: peripheral blood. These receptors originate from a woman aged 25 to 45 with COVID-19, enrolled during active disease.

This clone was detected only a few times. V and J are TRBV19 and TRBJ2-1, with D possibly matching TRBD1 (7 bases). This CDR3 contains 17 residues. The ends were cut back, 8 bases at V and 1 base at J, with 21 bases in the middle. The germline V gene has CDR1 LNHDA and CDR2 SQIVND (reference sequence). The chain's CDR3 is CASRGQGGGSSYNEQFF. Written as DNA, the CDR3 is TGTGCCAGTCGGGGGCAGGGGGGCGGATCGTCCTACAATGAGCAGTTCTTC.

The chain's CDR3 is CSASAGTDLVGTQYF. DNA for the CDR3: TGCAGTGCTAGTGCTGGGACTGACCTCGTTGGGACCCAGTACTTC. The chain is built from TRBV20-1 and TRBJ2-5; possible D gene TRBD2, 6 bases. CDR3 length equals 15 residues. The germline V and J ends were trimmed by 3 bases and 7 bases, with 21 bases remaining between them. Germline lookup yields CDR1 DFQATT and CDR2 SNEGSKA (reference sequence).

With regard to this clone: Within the sample, other DNA sequences also encode this same CDR3. The genes are TRBV5-4 and TRBJ1-1; D possibly corresponds to TRBD1 (6 bases). Germline V lookup: CDR1 SGHNT, CDR2 YYREEE (reference sequence). The CDR3 runs 13 residues. V lost 0 bases to trimming and J lost 5 bases, with 8 bases between them. CDR3 coding DNA: TGTGCCAGCAGCTTGGGCAGGGGAACTGAAGCTTTCTTT. It translates to CASSLGRGTEAFF.

This sequence joins TRBV15 and TRBJ1-5; D ambiguous. The length of the CDR3 is 13 residues. Deletions cut 0 bases from V and 11 bases from J, with 11 bases between. Germline-derived CDR1 and CDR2 are LNHNV and YYDKDF (reference sequence). The CDR3 here is CATSREALGAQHF. In DNA, the CDR3 is TGTGCCACCAGCAGAGAAGCCCTCGGGGCCCAGCATTTT.

This chain uses TRBV6-6 with TRBJ1-1, with no clear D. The CDR3 totals 14 residues. V lost 0 bases and J 3 bases, leaving 8 bases between the germline ends. Germline V gives CDR1 MNHNY, CDR2 SVGAGI (reference sequence). The CDR3 loop is CASSYSGRYTEAFF. The CDR3 DNA is TGTGCCAGCAGTTACTCGGGCCGCTACACTGAAGCTTTCTTT.